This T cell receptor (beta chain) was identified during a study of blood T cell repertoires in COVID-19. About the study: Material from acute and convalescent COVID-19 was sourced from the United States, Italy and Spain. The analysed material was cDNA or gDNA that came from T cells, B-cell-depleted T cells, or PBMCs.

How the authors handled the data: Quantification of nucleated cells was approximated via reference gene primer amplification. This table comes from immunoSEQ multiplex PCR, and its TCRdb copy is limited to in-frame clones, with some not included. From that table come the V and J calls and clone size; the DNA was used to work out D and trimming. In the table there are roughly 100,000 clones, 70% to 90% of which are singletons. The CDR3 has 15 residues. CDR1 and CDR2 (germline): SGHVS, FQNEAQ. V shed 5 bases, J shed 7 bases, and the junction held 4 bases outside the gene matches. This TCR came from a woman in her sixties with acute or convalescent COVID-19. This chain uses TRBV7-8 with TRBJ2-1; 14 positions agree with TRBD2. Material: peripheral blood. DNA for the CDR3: TGTGCCAGCAGCCGGACTAGCGGGAGGAAGAATGAGCAGTTCTTC. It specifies CASSRTSGRKNEQFF.